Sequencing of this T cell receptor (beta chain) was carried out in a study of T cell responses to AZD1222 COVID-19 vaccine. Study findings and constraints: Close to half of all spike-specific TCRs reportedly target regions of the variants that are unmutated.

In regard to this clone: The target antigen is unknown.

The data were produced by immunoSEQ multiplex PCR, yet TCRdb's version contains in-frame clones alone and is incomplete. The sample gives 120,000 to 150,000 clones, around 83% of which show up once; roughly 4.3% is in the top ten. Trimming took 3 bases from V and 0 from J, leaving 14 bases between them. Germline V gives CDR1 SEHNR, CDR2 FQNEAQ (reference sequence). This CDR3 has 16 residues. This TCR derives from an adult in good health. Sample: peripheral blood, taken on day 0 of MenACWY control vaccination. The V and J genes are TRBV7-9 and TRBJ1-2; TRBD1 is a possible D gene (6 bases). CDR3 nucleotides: TGTGCCAGCAGCTTCCTAGGACAGAGCTCTAACTATGGCTACACCTTC. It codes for CASSFLGQSSNYGYTF.